This record concerns one TCR beta chain sequence. Only in-frame clones appear in the TCRdb table, and some are missing; sequencing was by immunoSEQ multiplex PCR. The table records over 250,000 clones, around 86% of them present only once. These data originate in a study of cytomegalovirus exposure and HLA in healthy donors. The CDR3 spans 14 residues. The germline V gene encodes CDR1 ENHRY and CDR2 SYGVKD. The V end lost 4 bases, the J end lost 0 bases, and 6 bases lay between the germline ends. The TCR sequence derives from a woman aged 18-29 years in good health and CMV-seronegative. The chain carries TRBV10-3 and TRBJ2-2; no reliable D call. The sample taken for sequencing was PBMCs. CDR3 in DNA: TGTGCCATCAGTGCCCCCGCGAACACCGGGGAGCTGTTTTTT. Amino acids: CAISAPANTGELFF.